This TCR beta chain derives from a study of glioma-infiltrating T cells. This clonotype has at least ten counts. The iRepertoire nested amplicon-rescue multiplex PCR amplified TCR alpha and beta CDR3s from RNA. TCRdb analysed the multiplex PCR reads with MiXCR anew, one entry per CDR3 protein. This sample has around 190,000 distinct CDR3 sequences, with around 40% found just once. Germline V CDR1 and CDR2: SGHTA, FQGNSA. V was pared by 5 bases and J by 10 bases, with 9 bases of the junction left unmatched. There are 15 residues in the CDR3. This sequence joins TRBV7-2 and TRBJ1-6; 9 bases are shared with TRBD1. The sequence was collected from a human donor with low-grade glioma or glioblastoma, undergoing nonglioma brain surgery, or in good health (not recorded which). Sequenced sample: glioma tissue, nonneoplastic brain tissue, or PBMCs (not recorded which). The CDR3 DNA reads as TGTGCCAGCAGCGGGGGACAGGGTAATTCATCACCCCTCCACTTT. Residues: CASSGGQGNSSPLHF.